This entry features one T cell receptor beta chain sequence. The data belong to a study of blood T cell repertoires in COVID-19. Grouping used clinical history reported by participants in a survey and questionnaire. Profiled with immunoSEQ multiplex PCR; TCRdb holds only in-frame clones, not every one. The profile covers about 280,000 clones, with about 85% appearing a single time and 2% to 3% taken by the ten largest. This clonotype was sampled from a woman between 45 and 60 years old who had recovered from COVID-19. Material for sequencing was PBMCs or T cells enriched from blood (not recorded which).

The CDR3 DNA reads TGTGCCAGCAGCATCAGCGGGAGGGCCACGGCAGATACGCAGTATTTT. Translating it yields CASSISGRATADTQYF. This rearrangement joins TRBV5-6 to TRBJ2-3; TRBD2 aligns across 10 bases. V gave up 4 bases and J gave up 4 bases; unmatched junction bases: 9. Per germline, CDR1 SGHDT and CDR2 YYEEEE. CDR3 length equals 16 residues.